What follows describes a single T cell receptor (beta chain). The antigen remains undetermined. The ends lost 6 bases at V and 5 bases at J; junction bases unmatched: 3. The CDR3 is 15 amino acids. Germline V gene data show CDR1 as SNHLY and CDR2 as FYNNEI. Clones were read by immunoSEQ multiplex PCR, and TCRdb kept only the in-frame ones, dropping some. The repertoire holds around 76,000 clones, with under 80% as singletons. The data originate from a study of OX40 agonist ivuxolimab in advanced cancers. Study summary: Among those enrolled, mean age was 60 years (range roughly 23 to 90) and about 81% were male.

Points from the study as a whole: In general, CD8+ T cells held more expanded clones than CD4+ did, on average. The investigators did not determine what antigen specificity the expanded peripheral T cells had.

Blood samples were obtained at baseline, cycle 4 day 1, and cycle 7 day 1. The clonotype originates from an adult with an advanced solid tumor such as melanoma, head and neck, liver or kidney cancer. This chain joins TRBV2 and TRBJ2-1; 14 bases map to TRBD2. This specimen consisted of CD4+ or CD8+ T cells sorted from blood, obtained in a trial of the OX40 agonist ivuxolimab. Here the CDR3 reads CASRKTSGGDNEQFF. In DNA, the CDR3 is TGTGCCAGCAGGAAGACTAGCGGGGGGGACAATGAGCAGTTCTTC.